Listed below are T cell receptor beta chains from one sample, sequenced in a study of T-cell memory formation after mild COVID-19. TCRdb reanalysed the 5' RACE reads using MiXCR and keeps one entry per CDR3 protein. The profile shows under 50,000 distinct CDR3 sequences, about a tenth of them singletons. The sequenced sample was PBMCs or a T cell subset sorted from them (not recorded which). The receptors derive from an adult woman who had mild COVID-19 (a few samples of this study predate the infection). Cell type and time point are not known. CDR3s include the opening cysteine and the closing phenylalanine or tryptophan. The order of the fields is V gene, J gene, CDR3 protein.

TRBV7-6	TRBJ2-5	CASSNPDYQETQYF
TRBV7-7	TRBJ2-2	CASSSGTRNTGELFF
TRBV7-2	TRBJ2-1	CASSLARGGNEQFF
TRBV12-3/TRBV12-4	TRBJ2-7	CASSISGTHGEQYF
TRBV12-3/TRBV12-4	TRBJ1-1	CASSLLDRGNTEAFF
TRBV6-6	TRBJ2-3	CASSYGMWSAGNLPSTDTQYF
TRBV11-1	TRBJ2-7	CASSGRIRGLAEQYF
TRBV7-9	TRBJ2-5	CASSSWDRGRFQETQYF
TRBV7-9	TRBJ2-6	CASSLLYTGANVLTF
TRBV4-1	TRBJ2-7	CGSSPSPRGYEQYF
TRBV6-5	TRBJ2-6	CASSYWGSGANVLTF
TRBV14	TRBJ2-7	CASRGTGAEYYEQYF
TRBV6-5	TRBJ2-1	CASSLGGAGRYEQFF
TRBV18	TRBJ2-3	CASSPDFLSTDTQYF
TRBV30	TRBJ1-1	CAWSHLSGSTEAFF
TRBV30	TRBJ1-1	CAWNQGTMNTEAFF
TRBV4-3	TRBJ2-3	CASSQAALAGGPPLYF
TRBV7-2	TRBJ2-7	CASSSSWGSFNEQYF
TRBV5-6	TRBJ2-5	CASSKYYEETQYF
TRBV13	TRBJ2-1	CASSASGTGGCEQFF
TRBV21-1	TRBJ2-2	CASSKSVTGDTGELFF
TRBV5-1	TRBJ2-3	CASSWGTSGSTDTQYF
TRBV7-3	TRBJ2-1	CASSLGARDLYNEQFF
TRBV9	TRBJ2-7	CASSVPSGKSSYEQYF
TRBV12-3/TRBV12-4	TRBJ2-3	CASSLGDTDTQYF
TRBV2	TRBJ2-2	CASSDMGAGELFF
TRBV5-1	TRBJ2-6	CASSSRDRIFGANVLTF
TRBV5-4	TRBJ2-5	CASSLDHRGETQYF
TRBV5-1	TRBJ1-6	CASSLDAASTLNSPLHF
TRBV24-1	TRBJ1-5	CATSVQGNNQPQHF
TRBV9	TRBJ2-4	CASSPSSAGGIQYF
TRBV5-5	TRBJ1-2	CASSHLQGPLAF
TRBV7-3	TRBJ2-1	CASSFPGQAYNEQFF